The 19 T cell receptor beta chains listed next were all sequenced from one sample in a study of type 1 regulatory T cells (dated by TCRdb to the early 2020s). TCRdb records Illumina MiSeq as the sequencer. Clones were called with MiXCR by TCRdb after fastp trimmed the public reads at Q25, and only in-frame beta chains were retained. Identical CDR3 protein sequences are pooled into one entry, listed with their most common genes and DNA. This sample lists 60,000 to 70,000 distinct CDR3 sequences; approximately 50% were detected once. The top ten clones comprise about 2.1% of the sample. Their antigens remain unidentified. The specimen was cultured non-Tr1 T cells, either the whole culture or a sorted T cell fraction (not recorded which). This specimen's cell subset or site label, interpreted: non-Tr1 population from the T-allo10 product. These receptors originate from a human donor in good health.

There are a few counts of this clonotype. This chain joins TRBV7-2 and TRBJ2-7, with D possibly matching TRBD1 (6 bases). The CDR3 has 14 residues. Per the germline V gene, CDR1 is SGHTA and CDR2 is FQGNSA. Trimming pared 2 bases from V and 13 bases from J, leaving 21 bases between. The CDR3 reads CASSLFLGGAAIYF. CDR3 nucleotides: TGTGCCAGCAGCTTATTCCTTGGGGGCGCGGCTATCTACTTC.

The chain carries TRBV12-3 or TRBV12-4 and TRBJ2-2, with TRBD1 matching over 12 bases. CDR3 length: 16 residues. With 5 bases clipped from V and 6 bases from J, the junction kept 7 bases outside the gene matches. CDR3: CASSPGDRGHAGELFF. In DNA, the CDR3 is TGTGCCAGCAGTCCGGGGGACAGGGGGCACGCCGGGGAGCTGTTTTTT.

V is TRBV12-3 or TRBV12-4 and J is TRBJ2-5; 11 bases are a match to TRBD2. J lost 4 bases, V lost 3 bases, and 1 base had no gene match. The CDR3 length is 14 residues. The CDR3 region has the DNA TGTGCCAGCAGTTTCGGGACTAGCGGAGAGACCCAGTACTTC. It is translated as CASSFGTSGETQYF.

This clonotype has more than one count but fewer than ten. The chain carries TRBV7-3 and TRBJ2-5; D perhaps matches TRBD2 (5 bases). The germline V gene encodes CDR1 SGHTA and CDR2 FQGTGA. Trimming took off 4 bases at V and 5 bases at J, with 11 bases between the two ends. The CDR3 consists of 13 residues. As DNA, the CDR3 is TGTGCCAGCAGCTCCGGACCGGGGGAGACCCAGTACTTC. It specifies CASSSGPGETQYF.

The CDR3 here is CASSQVGAGNEQFF. The CDR3 DNA reads TGTGCCAGCAGCCAAGTGGGGGCAGGGAATGAGCAGTTCTTC. The chain has TRBV4-2 and TRBJ2-1; maybe TRBD1 (6 bases). The CDR3 length is 14 residues. The V and J ends lost 1 base and 7 bases respectively, with 11 bases between them. Germline CDR1 is LGHNA and CDR2 is YNFKEQ.

The J gene is TRBJ2-5, the V gene TRBV7-2; possible D gene TRBD1, 6 bases. This CDR3 is built from 15 residues. Trimming stripped 5 bases from V and 4 bases from J, with 17 bases between. The germline gives CDR1 SGHTA, CDR2 FQGNSA. DNA of the CDR3: TGTGCCAGCAGCGCGGTGGTAACAGGGCGAGAGACCCAGTACTTC. Translating gives CASSAVVTGRETQYF.

V usage is TRBV28 and J usage is TRBJ1-3; the D is unclear. Trimming shortened V by 7 bases and J by 2 bases, and 15 bases separated the two germline ends. The CDR3 is 15 residues long. Germline CDR1 is MDHEN and CDR2 is SYDVKM. The CDR3 is CASIKFVTAGNTIYF. The CDR3 DNA is TGTGCCAGCATAAAGTTTGTAACAGCTGGAAACACCATATATTTT.

This clonotype was recorded only once. The chain joins TRBV5-1 to TRBJ2-1; TRBD2 aligns across 10 bases. CDR1 SGHRS and CDR2 YFSETQ come from the germline V gene. Losses at the gene ends were 0 bases for V and 5 bases for J; bases not matched to a gene: 5. The CDR3 runs 16 residues. This CDR3 is CASSLGSGGAHNEQFF. CDR3 DNA sequence: TGCGCCAGCAGCTTGGGGAGCGGGGGGGCCCACAATGAGCAGTTCTTC.

The chain links TRBV6-5 to TRBJ1-6; D uncertain. Trimming removed 6 bases at V and 4 bases at J, with 10 bases between. Germline CDR1 and CDR2: MNHEY and SVGAGI. This CDR3 is 14 amino acids long. The CDR3 DNA follows: TGTGCCAGCAGCCCTACAGAGTATAATTCACCCCTCCACTTT. Protein product: CASSPTEYNSPLHF.

The V and J genes are TRBV2 and TRBJ2-7; weak D call: TRBD1 (6 bases). The V gene's germline CDR1 is SNHLY and CDR2 FYNNEI. Trimming removed 6 bases at V and 3 bases at J, with 12 bases between. The CDR3 sequence is 13 residues long. The CDR3 spells CASRGDIIYEQYF. CDR3 in DNA: TGTGCCAGCAGGGGGGACATAATCTACGAGCAGTACTTC. Supplemented by reference TRBV2 and TRBJ2-7, the full variable domain reads EPEVTQTPSHQVTQMGQEVILRCVPISNHLYFYWYRQILGQKVEFLVSFYNNEISEKSEIFDDQFSVERPDGSNFTLKIRSTKLEDSAMYFCASRGDIIYEQYFGPGTRLTVT.

In its sample, this clonotype was seen a few times. This chain links TRBV5-1 with TRBJ2-3; 8 bases are shared with TRBD2. Losses at the gene ends were 6 bases for V and 3 bases for J; bases not matched to a gene: 18. Germline CDR1 SGHRS, CDR2 YFSETQ. The CDR3 contains 18 residues. The CDR3 sequence: CASTPVPGGAYGTDTQYF. The CDR3 region has the DNA TGCGCCAGCACCCCCGTACCGGGGGGGGCTTATGGTACAGATACGCAGTATTTT. Together with reference TRBV5-1 and TRBJ2-3, the CDR3 gives the full variable domain: KAGVTQTPRYLIKTRGQQVTLSCSPISGHRSVSWYQQTPGQGLQFLFEYFSETQRNKGNFPGRFSGRQFSNSRSEMNVSTLELGDSALYLCASTPVPGGAYGTDTQYFGPGTRLTVL.

This clonotype was observed many times. The chain combines TRBV15 with TRBJ2-7; TRBD2 agrees at 7 bases. The length of the CDR3 is 15 residues. J was trimmed by 4 bases and V by 0 bases; bases with no gene match: 6. The germline V gene has CDR1 LNHNV and CDR2 YYDKDF (reference sequence). DNA of the CDR3: TGTGCCACCAGCAGAGAAGGAAACGGGGGGTACGAGCAGTACTTC. As protein: CATSREGNGGYEQYF.

This clonotype was seen only a few times. The V gene is TRBV6-6, the J gene TRBJ1-3; maybe TRBD1 (5 bases). CDR1 and CDR2 from the germline V gene are MNHNY and SVGAGI (reference sequence). Trimming removed 5 bases from V and 4 bases from J, with 18 bases in between. The CDR3 consists of 16 residues. The CDR3 loop is CASSDQGSPGGNTIYF. In nucleotides, the CDR3 is TGTGCCAGCAGTGACCAGGGTTCCCCTGGAGGAAACACCATATATTTT.

This sequence joins TRBV5-1 and TRBJ2-7, with D perhaps matching TRBD1 (6 bases). The CDR3 totals 14 residues. Trimming pared 2 bases from V and 3 bases from J, leaving 12 bases between. Germline CDR1 and CDR2: SGHRS and YFSETQ. The CDR3 coding sequence is TGCGCCAGCAGCTTAACAGGGTTTAGCTACGAGCAGTACTTC. Residues: CASSLTGFSYEQYF. The whole variable domain, filled in from reference TRBV5-1 and TRBJ2-7, reads KAGVTQTPRYLIKTRGQQVTLSCSPISGHRSVSWYQQTPGQGLQFLFEYFSETQRNKGNFPGRFSGRQFSNSRSEMNVSTLELGDSALYLCASSLTGFSYEQYFGPGTRLTVT.

This clonotype was detected a few times. The rearrangement links TRBV3-1 to TRBJ1-3; D not certain. CDR1 is LGHDT, CDR2 YNNKEL, per germline (reference sequence). Trimming stripped 6 bases from V and 0 bases from J, with 6 bases between. The CDR3 covers 13 residues. The CDR3 DNA reads as TGTGCCAGCAGGCCCCGCTCTGGAAACACCATATATTTT. It specifies CASRPRSGNTIYF.

V is TRBV28 and J is TRBJ1-5; the D gene is possibly TRBD1 (6 bases). Germline V CDR1 and CDR2: MDHEN, SYDVKM. V was shortened by 9 bases and J by 2 bases, with 17 bases between the two germline ends. This CDR3 spans 15 amino acids. The CDR3 loop is CASRGVQGRNQPQHF. CDR3 DNA sequence: TGTGCCAGTAGGGGAGTGCAGGGGCGCAATCAGCCCCAGCATTTT.

The rearrangement uses TRBV7-2 and TRBJ2-6; weak D call: TRBD2 (6 bases). The CDR3 covers 16 residues. The germline V gene encodes CDR1 SGHTA and CDR2 FQGNSA. V was trimmed by 2 bases and J by 2 bases, leaving 10 bases between them. CDR3 sequence reads: CASSLKGGTGANVLTF. DNA of the CDR3: TGTGCCAGCAGCTTAAAGGGCGGGACTGGGGCCAACGTCCTGACTTTC.

The rearrangement links TRBV7-2 to TRBJ1-6; possibly TRBD1 for D (5 bases). V was shortened by 6 bases and J by 7 bases, with 13 bases between the two germline ends. This CDR3 has 14 amino acids. Germline assignment: CDR1 SGHTA and CDR2 FQGNSA. The CDR3 DNA reads as TGTGCCAGCAGATTCACAGGACCCAATTCACCCCTCCACTTT. As protein: CASRFTGPNSPLHF.

The chain's CDR3 is CSARDGGAKKLFF. Here the CDR3 DNA reads TGCAGTGCTAGAGATGGGGGGGCGAAAAAACTGTTTTTT. The chain links TRBV20-1 to TRBJ1-4; TRBD1 is a possible D gene (6 bases). The germline V gene has CDR1 DFQATT and CDR2 SNEGSKA (reference sequence). The ends were cut back, 0 bases at V and 9 bases at J, with 11 bases in the middle. The CDR3 consists of 13 residues.